The T cell receptor (beta chain) under discussion was sequenced for a study of blood T cell repertoires in COVID-19. Study information: PBMCs, B-cell-depleted T cells, or T cells were the source of the cDNA or gDNA that made up the material.

Per the authors' pipeline: Estimation of nucleated cell counts relied on the amplification of reference gene primers. Profiled with immunoSEQ multiplex PCR; TCRdb holds only in-frame clones, not every one. V, J and clone size are taken as reported in that table, and D and trimming were inferred from the DNA itself. The sample contains 150,000 to 200,000 clones, around 80% of which appear only once. Recruits, aged about 18 to 89 years, lived in about two dozen US areas. Either two negative PCRs, clearance, or symptom resolution qualified Cohort 3 donors as recovered. V shed 1 base, J shed 3 bases, and the junction held 5 bases outside the gene matches. CDR1 SEHNR and CDR2 FQNEAQ come from the germline V gene (reference sequence). The CDR3 length is 16 residues.

V is TRBV7-9 and J is TRBJ1-5, with TRBD1 matching 8 bases. Sequenced input: PBMCs or T cells enriched from blood (not recorded which). This receptor was identified in a man over 45 who had recovered from COVID-19. CDR3 sequence reads: CASSLGQGSNNQPQHF. DNA for the CDR3: TGTGCCAGCAGCTTAGGACAGGGGTCAAACAATCAGCCCCAGCATTTT.